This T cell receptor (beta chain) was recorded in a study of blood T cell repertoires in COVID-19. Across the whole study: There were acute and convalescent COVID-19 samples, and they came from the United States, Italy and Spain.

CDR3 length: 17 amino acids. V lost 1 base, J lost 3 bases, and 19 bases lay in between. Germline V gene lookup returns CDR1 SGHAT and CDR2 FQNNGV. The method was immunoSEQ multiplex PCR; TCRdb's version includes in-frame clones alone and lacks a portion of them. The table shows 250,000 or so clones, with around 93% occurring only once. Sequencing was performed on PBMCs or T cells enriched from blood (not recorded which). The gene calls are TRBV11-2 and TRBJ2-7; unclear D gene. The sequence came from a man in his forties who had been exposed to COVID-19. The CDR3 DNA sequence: TGTGCCAGCAGCTTAGTCGAAGTGGGTTATGGAGTCTACGAGCAGTACTTC. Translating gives CASSLVEVGYGVYEQYF.